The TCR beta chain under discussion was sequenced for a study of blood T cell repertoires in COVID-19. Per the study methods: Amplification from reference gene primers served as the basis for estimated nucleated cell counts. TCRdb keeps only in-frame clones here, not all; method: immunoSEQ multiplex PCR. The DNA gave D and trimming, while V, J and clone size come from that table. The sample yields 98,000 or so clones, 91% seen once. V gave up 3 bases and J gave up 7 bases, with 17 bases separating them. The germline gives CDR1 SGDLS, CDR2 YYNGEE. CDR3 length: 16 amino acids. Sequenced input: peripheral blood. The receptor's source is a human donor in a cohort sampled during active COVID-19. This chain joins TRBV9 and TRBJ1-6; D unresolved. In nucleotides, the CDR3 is TGTGCCAGCAGCGCGGAGAGTGTTGGTATGAATTCACCCCTCCACTTT. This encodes CASSAESVGMNSPLHF.